The source of this TCR beta chain is a study of tumor-infiltrating lymphocytes in primary liver carcinoma. Priming with a constant-region primer yielded TCR beta cDNA from 450 to 600 ng total RNA. Nested multiplex PCR, run for three rounds with slightly modified ARM-PCR, yielded TCR beta libraries. Running around 10 cycles apiece, the first two PCR rounds relied on TRBV1-TRBV30 forward primers together with a C-beta reverse primer. One entry per CDR3 protein, called by TCRdb with MiXCR from the multiplex PCR reads. The sample yields hundreds of thousands of distinct CDR3 sequences, approximately 54% seen once. This CDR3 region has 11 residues. The blood RNA (from unsorted whole blood) was obtained, and germline DNA was also extracted. In this sample, this clonotype turned up a few times.

This receptor was obtained from a woman aged 30 to 39 with primary liver carcinoma and hepatitis B virus infection. The gene calls are TRBV1 and TRBJ2-5. TRBV1 is a recognized pseudogene. Sequenced input: peripheral blood. The CDR3: CTSNLKGTQYF. The CDR3 DNA sequence: TGCACCAGCAACCTAAAAGGGACCCAGTACTTC.